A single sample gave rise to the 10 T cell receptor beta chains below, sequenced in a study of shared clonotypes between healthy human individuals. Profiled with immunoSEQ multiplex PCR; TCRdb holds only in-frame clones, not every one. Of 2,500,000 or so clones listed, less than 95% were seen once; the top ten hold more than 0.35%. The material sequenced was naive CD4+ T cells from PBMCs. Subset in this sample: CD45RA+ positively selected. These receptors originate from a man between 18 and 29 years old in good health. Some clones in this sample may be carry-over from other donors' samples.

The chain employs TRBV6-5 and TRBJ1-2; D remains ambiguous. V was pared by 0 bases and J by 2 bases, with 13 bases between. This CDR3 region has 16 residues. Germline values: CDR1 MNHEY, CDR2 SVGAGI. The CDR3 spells CASSYSGRNPNYGYTF. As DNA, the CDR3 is TGTGCCAGCAGTTACTCTGGGCGGAATCCGAACTATGGCTACACCTTC.

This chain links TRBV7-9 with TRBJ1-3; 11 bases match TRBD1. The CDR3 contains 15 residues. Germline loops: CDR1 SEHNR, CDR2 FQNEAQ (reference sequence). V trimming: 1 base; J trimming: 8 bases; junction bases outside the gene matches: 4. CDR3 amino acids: CASSLGGQGADTIYF. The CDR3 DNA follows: TGTGCCAGCAGCTTAGGCGGACAGGGGGCTGACACCATATATTTT.

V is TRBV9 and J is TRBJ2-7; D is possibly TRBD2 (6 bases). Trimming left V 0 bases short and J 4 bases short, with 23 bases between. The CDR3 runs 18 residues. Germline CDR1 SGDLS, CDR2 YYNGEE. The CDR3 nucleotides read TGTGCCAGCAGCGTAGGGGGGACTGAGGGCAAAACCGCATACGAGCAGTACTTC. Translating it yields CASSVGGTEGKTAYEQYF.

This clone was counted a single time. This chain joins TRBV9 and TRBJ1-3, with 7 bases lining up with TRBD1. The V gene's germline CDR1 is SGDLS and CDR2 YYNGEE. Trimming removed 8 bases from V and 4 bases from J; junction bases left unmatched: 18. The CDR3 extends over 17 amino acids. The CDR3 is CASAPGAGGSPGNTIYF. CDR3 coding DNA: TGTGCCAGTGCCCCCGGGGCAGGGGGTTCTCCAGGAAACACCATATATTTT. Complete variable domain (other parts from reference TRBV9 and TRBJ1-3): DSGVTQTPKHLITATGQRVTLRCSPRSGDLSVYWYQQSLDQGLQFLIQYYNGEERAKGNILERFSAQQFPDLHSELNLSSLELGDSALYFCASAPGAGGSPGNTIYFGEGSWLTVV.

The CDR3, as DNA: TGTGCCACCAGCAGACCCCTAGGGGGGACTGAAGCTTTCTTT. This sequence encodes CATSRPLGGTEAFF. The V gene is TRBV15, the J gene TRBJ1-1, with D maybe TRBD1 (6 bases). Deletions cut 2 bases from V and 5 bases from J, with 12 bases between. The CDR3 sequence is 14 residues long. Germline CDR1 LNHNV, CDR2 YYDKDF (reference sequence). The full variable domain, in which reference TRBV15 and TRBJ1-1 provide the parts outside the CDR3, is DAMVIQNPRYQVTQFGKPVTLSCSQTLNHNVMYWYQQKSSQAPKLLFHYYDKDFNNEADTPDNFQSRRPNTSFCFLDIRSPGLGDTAMYLCATSRPLGGTEAFFGQGTRLTVV.

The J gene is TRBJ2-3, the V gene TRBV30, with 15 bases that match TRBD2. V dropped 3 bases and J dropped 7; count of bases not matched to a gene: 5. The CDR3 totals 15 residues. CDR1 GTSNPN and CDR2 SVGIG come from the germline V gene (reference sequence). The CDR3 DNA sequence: TGTGCCTGGAGGGGGACTAGCGGGAGGAGATATACGCAGTATTTT. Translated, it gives CAWRGTSGRRYTQYF.

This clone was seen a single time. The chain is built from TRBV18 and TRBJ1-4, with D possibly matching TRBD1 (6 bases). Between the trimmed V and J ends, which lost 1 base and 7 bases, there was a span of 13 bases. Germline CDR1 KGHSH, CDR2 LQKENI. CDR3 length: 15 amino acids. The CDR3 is CASSPRQGLVEKLFF. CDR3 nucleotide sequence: TGTGCCAGCTCACCACGGCAGGGGTTGGTTGAAAAACTGTTTTTT.

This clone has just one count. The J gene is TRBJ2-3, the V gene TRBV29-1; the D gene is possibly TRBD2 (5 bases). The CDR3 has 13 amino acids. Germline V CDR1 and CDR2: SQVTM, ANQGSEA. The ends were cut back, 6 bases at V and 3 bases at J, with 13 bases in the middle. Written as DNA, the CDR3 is TGCAGCGTCCGGGGTAGATTGACAGATACGCAGTATTTT. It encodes CSVRGRLTDTQYF.

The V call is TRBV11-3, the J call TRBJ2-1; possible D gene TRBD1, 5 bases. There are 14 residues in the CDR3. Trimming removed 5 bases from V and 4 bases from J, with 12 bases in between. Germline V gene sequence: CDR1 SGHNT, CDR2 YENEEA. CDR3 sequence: CASSPLQGYNEQFF. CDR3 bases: TGTGCCAGCAGCCCTCTTCAGGGATACAATGAGCAGTTCTTC.

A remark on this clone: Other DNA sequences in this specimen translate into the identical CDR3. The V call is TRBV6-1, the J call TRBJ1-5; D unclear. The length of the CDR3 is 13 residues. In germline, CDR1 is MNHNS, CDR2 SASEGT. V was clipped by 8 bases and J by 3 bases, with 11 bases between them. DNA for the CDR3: TGTGCCAGCCGGGAAGGGAACAATCAGCCCCAGCATTTT. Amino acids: CASREGNNQPQHF.